The present T cell receptor beta chain was sequenced within a study of CD8+CD57+ T cells in acquired aplastic anemia. Overall study context: When averaged, DNA from sorted CD4+ and CD8+ cells came to around 3.4 ug.

The TCR beta profiling, which covered VDJ combination and CDR3 sequence, was carried out using genomic DNA as the template. TCRdb re-derived calls from the reads in MiXCR, one entry per CDR3 protein. Of about 140,000 distinct CDR3 sequences in the sample, more than 35% were seen once. This clonotype was seen a handful of times. With V trimmed by 6 bases and J by 2 bases, 6 bases remained unmatched. The CDR3 totals 14 residues. The germline V gene encodes CDR1 SNHLY and CDR2 FYNNEI. The sequencing input was sorted CD4+, CD8+, or CD8+CD57+ T cells (not recorded which) from PBMCs. This sequence originates from a human donor in good health, serving as a control. The chain joins TRBV2 to TRBJ2-7; 8 positions match TRBD2. DNA for the CDR3: TGTGCCAGCAGCGCCGGGACTAGGGCCTACGAGCAGTACTTC. This gives the protein CASSAGTRAYEQYF. Complete variable domain (other parts from reference TRBV2 and TRBJ2-7): EPEVTQTPSHQVTQMGQEVILRCVPISNHLYFYWYRQILGQKVEFLVSFYNNEISEKSEIFDDQFSVERPDGSNFTLKIRSTKLEDSAMYFCASSAGTRAYEQYFGPGTRLTVT.